This entry concerns a single TCR beta chain. Other nucleotide sequences from this sample produce the same CDR3. The data belong to a study of T cell responses to AZD1222 COVID-19 vaccine. The CDR3 is made up of 12 amino acids. Per germline, CDR1 SGHRS and CDR2 YFSETQ. V gave up 0 bases and J gave up 4 bases, with 5 bases separating them. The repertoire was sequenced with immunoSEQ multiplex PCR; TCRdb's copy has only in-frame clones and lacks some. The data show about 160,000 clones, over 75% seen once. The chain combines TRBV5-1 with TRBJ2-7, with a possible D match to TRBD1 (5 bases). The sequencing used peripheral blood, collected 28 days after the second AZD1222 dose. The receptor comes from an adult who received the AZD1222 COVID-19 vaccine. CDR3 sequence: CASSLEGYEQYF. The CDR3 coding sequence is TGCGCCAGCAGCTTGGAGGGGTACGAGCAGTACTTC. Full variable domain (missing parts from reference TRBV5-1 and TRBJ2-7): KAGVTQTPRYLIKTRGQQVTLSCSPISGHRSVSWYQQTPGQGLQFLFEYFSETQRNKGNFPGRFSGRQFSNSRSEMNVSTLELGDSALYLCASSLEGYEQYFGPGTRLTVT.